One sample yielded the 8 T cell receptor beta chains listed below, sequenced in a study of T cell changes during pregnancy in multiple sclerosis. TCRdb's table, derived via immunoSEQ multiplex PCR, lists solely in-frame clones and lacks some. The sample shows about 89,000 clones, roughly 94% of them seen only once. The sequencing used peripheral blood, collected in the third trimester of pregnancy. These receptors originate from a female donor with multiple sclerosis, enrolled in a pregnancy study.

The V and J genes are TRBV19 and TRBJ1-1, with D possibly matching TRBD1 (6 bases). Germline lookup yields CDR1 LNHDA and CDR2 SQIVND (reference sequence). Trimming cost V 7 bases and J 0 bases, with 12 bases left between them. The CDR3 totals 14 residues. The CDR3 sequence: CASTRGGVNTEAFF. DNA of the CDR3: TGTGCCAGTACCCGAGGGGGAGTGAACACTGAAGCTTTCTTT.

Points on this clone: Different DNA sequences within this sample yield the same CDR3. This chain links TRBV6-5 with TRBJ2-1; D perhaps matches TRBD2 (6 bases). From germline, CDR1 is MNHEY and CDR2 SVGAGI. The CDR3 spans 13 residues. V was trimmed by 0 bases and J by 8 bases, leaving 8 bases between them. The CDR3 loop is CASSYSTGDEQFF. In DNA form, the CDR3 reads TGTGCCAGCAGTTACTCGACGGGGGATGAGCAGTTCTTC.

CDR3 sequence: CAWATGGVQFF. The DNA of the CDR3 is TGTGCCTGGGCCACCGGGGGGGTGCAGTTCTTC. V and J are TRBV30 and TRBJ2-1; TRBD2 matches 8 bases. CDR3 length: 11 residues. V trimming: 5 bases; J trimming: 12 bases; junction bases outside the gene matches: 6. Germline values: CDR1 GTSNPN, CDR2 SVGIG (reference sequence).

J is TRBJ2-7 and V is TRBV28; 11 nucleotides agree with TRBD2. Germline lookup yields CDR1 MDHEN and CDR2 SYDVKM. CDR3 size: 14 residues. The trim removed 6 bases at V and 5 bases at J, leaving 6 bases unmatched. The CDR3 loop is CASSLAGGPHEQYF. The DNA for the CDR3 is TGTGCCAGCAGCTTAGCGGGAGGGCCCCACGAGCAGTACTTC.

The chain carries TRBV6-1 and TRBJ1-3; D is unclear. This CDR3 region has 15 residues. V was clipped by 3 bases and J by 2 bases, with 11 bases between them. The germline gives CDR1 MNHNS, CDR2 SASEGT. CDR3 protein: CASSDFVQTGNTIYF. CDR3 sequence (DNA): TGTGCCAGCAGTGACTTTGTACAAACTGGAAACACCATATATTTT.

This clone was seen a single time. The rearrangement links TRBV7-9 to TRBJ2-7, with 7 bases fitting TRBD2. The CDR3 is 18 amino acids. CDR1 is SEHNR and CDR2 is FQNEAQ in the germline V gene (reference sequence). The J segment lost 3 bases and the V segment lost 3 bases, leaving 17 bases of the junction unmatched. This CDR3 reads CASSFVPGEGLLDYEQYF. The CDR3 DNA sequence: TGTGCCAGCAGCTTTGTCCCGGGAGAGGGACTATTGGACTACGAGCAGTACTTC. The full variable domain, in which reference TRBV7-9 and TRBJ2-7 provide the parts outside the CDR3, is DTGVSQNPRHKITKRGQNVTFRCDPISEHNRLYWYRQTLGQGPEFLTYFQNEAQLEKSRLLSDRFSAERPKGSFSTLEIQRTEQGDSAMYLCASSFVPGEGLLDYEQYFGPGTRLTVT.

This clone appeared once. The chain employs TRBV19 and TRBJ2-2, with 10 positions matching TRBD2. The germline CDR1 and CDR2 sequences are LNHDA and SQIVND (reference sequence). The CDR3 runs 16 residues. After removal of 5 bases from V and 4 bases from J, the junction contained 7 bases not matched to a gene. CDR3 sequence: CASSSPSGRSTGELFF. In DNA, the CDR3 is TGTGCCAGTAGTTCCCCTAGCGGGAGATCCACCGGGGAGCTGTTTTTT.

V and J are TRBV5-1 and TRBJ2-2; D is possibly TRBD2 (7 bases). The CDR3 contains 15 residues. Germline CDR1 is SGHRS and CDR2 is YFSETQ. V lost 0 bases, J lost 4 bases, and 10 bases lay in between. The CDR3 protein is CASSLDGGPTGELFF. CDR3 sequence (DNA): TGCGCCAGCAGCTTGGACGGGGGGCCCACCGGGGAGCTGTTTTTT.